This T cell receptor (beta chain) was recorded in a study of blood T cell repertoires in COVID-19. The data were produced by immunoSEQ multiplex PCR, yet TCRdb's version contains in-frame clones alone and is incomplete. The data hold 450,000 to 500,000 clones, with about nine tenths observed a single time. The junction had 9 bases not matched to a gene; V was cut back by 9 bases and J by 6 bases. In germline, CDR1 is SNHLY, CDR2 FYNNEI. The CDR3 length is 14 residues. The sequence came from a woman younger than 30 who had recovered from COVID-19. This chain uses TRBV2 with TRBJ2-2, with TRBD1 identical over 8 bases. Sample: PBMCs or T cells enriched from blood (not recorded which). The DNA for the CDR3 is TGTGCCAGTGGGACAGGCGAGGGGTCCGGGGAGCTGTTTTTT. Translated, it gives CASGTGEGSGELFF.